The 20 T cell receptor beta chains below all came from one sample that was sequenced in a study of T cells in Graves' hyperthyroidism and ophthalmopathy. It was RNA transcripts that yielded the amplified TCR beta CDR3 regions. HTBI primers were employed in a first-round RT-PCR of the TCR CDR3. Via MiXCR, TCRdb re-called the multiplex PCR reads, giving one row per CDR3 protein. Among a few hundred thousand distinct CDR3 sequences, roughly 13% were seen once, and the ten largest hold 30% to 40%. Sequenced input: blood. These receptor sequences come from a woman between 40 and 55 years old with Graves' ophthalmopathy.

The V call is TRBV10-3, the J call TRBJ2-7, with 9 bases lining up with TRBD1. V dropped 2 bases and J dropped 1; count of bases not matched to a gene: 15. The germline V gene encodes CDR1 ENHRY and CDR2 SYGVKD. The CDR3 spans 19 residues. CDR3 protein: CAISEPGPLTGGLSYEQYF. The CDR3 bases are TGTGCCATCAGTGAGCCGGGGCCCCTTACAGGGGGCTTGTCCTACGAGCAGTACTTC.

In this sample, this clonotype turned up a few times. V gene TRBV29-1 combines with J gene TRBJ2-3, with 12 bases lining up with TRBD2. The J segment lost 7 bases and the V segment lost 4 bases, leaving 12 bases of the junction unmatched. There are 16 residues in the CDR3. Germline V lookup: CDR1 SQVTM, CDR2 ANQGSEA. The chain's CDR3 is CSVGRTKTSGGYTQYF. The CDR3 DNA follows: TGCAGCGTTGGTCGCACAAAGACTAGCGGGGGATATACGCAGTATTTT.

The genes are TRBV7-6 and TRBJ1-1, with D maybe TRBD1 (5 bases). CDR3 length: 18 amino acids. V lost 7 bases and J 0 bases, leaving 24 bases between the germline ends. The germline gives CDR1 SGHVS, CDR2 FNYEAQ. The chain's CDR3 is CASTLLGPNKGVNTEAFF. The CDR3 nucleotides are TGTGCCAGCACCCTCCTGGGGCCCAACAAGGGAGTGAACACTGAAGCTTTCTTT.

This clonotype appeared many times. V is TRBV7-2 and J is TRBJ2-1; 9 bases align to TRBD2. Trimming removed 1 base from V and 4 bases from J; junction bases left unmatched: 5. CDR3 length: 16 residues. Per germline, CDR1 SGHTA and CDR2 FQGNSA. In DNA, the CDR3 is TGTGCCAGCAGCTTAGGCGGGAGGGAACCATACAATGAGCAGTTCTTC. It encodes CASSLGGREPYNEQFF. Variable domain in full (rest from reference TRBV7-2 and TRBJ2-1): GAGVSQSPSNKVTEKGKDVELRCDPISGHTALYWYRQSLGQGLEFLIYFQGNSAPDKSGLPSDRFSAERTGGSVSTLTIQRTQQEDSAVYLCASSLGGREPYNEQFFGPGTRLTVL.

This clonotype was seen ten or more times. The J gene is TRBJ2-1, the V gene TRBV12-3 or TRBV12-4; no clear D. The CDR3 totals 16 residues. The V gene lost 6 bases and the J gene lost 2 bases, with 17 bases spanning the gap. Here the CDR3 reads CASSRRQGITYNEQFF. The CDR3 DNA is TGTGCCAGCAGCCGACGACAAGGGATAACCTACAATGAGCAGTTCTTC.

This clonotype was picked up a small number of times. The V call is TRBV20-1, the J call TRBJ1-5, with 7 bases matching TRBD1. Germline V gives CDR1 DFQATT, CDR2 SNEGSKA (reference sequence). The J segment lost 1 base and the V segment lost 6 bases, leaving 9 bases of the junction unmatched. This CDR3 comprises 15 residues. The DNA of the CDR3 is TGCAGTGCCGGCGAGGGGGCGGGGAGCAATCAGCCCCAGCATTTT. This codes for CSAGEGAGSNQPQHF.

This rearrangement joins TRBV11-2 to TRBJ2-7; 8 bases match TRBD2. The CDR3 extends over 12 amino acids. Germline CDR1 reads SGHAT; CDR2 reads FQNNGV. The J segment lost 5 bases and the V segment lost 6 bases, leaving 3 bases of the junction unmatched. Here the CDR3 reads CASRRGGDEQYF. CDR3 bases: TGTGCCAGCAGACGGGGGGGTGACGAGCAGTACTTC.

Regarding this clonotype: At one boundary the junction diverges from the germline segment, which might be a read error. The chain has TRBV12-3 or TRBV12-4 and TRBJ1-5, with 8 bases aligning to TRBD1. The CDR3 is made up of 15 amino acids. CDR3 in DNA: TGTGCCAGCAGTCCCACAGGGGGAAGCAATCAGCCCCGGCATTTT. Amino acid sequence: CASSPTGGSNQPRHF.

There are many counts of this clonotype. The rearrangement uses TRBV27 and TRBJ2-3; D uncertain. The CDR3 totals 13 residues. Trimming took 3 bases from V and 5 from J, leaving 9 bases between them. CDR1 MNHEY and CDR2 SMNVEV come from the germline V gene (reference sequence). CDR3 sequence: CASSFGSGDTQYF. In DNA, the CDR3 is TGTGCCAGCAGTTTCGGATCGGGAGATACGCAGTATTTT.

J is TRBJ2-3 and V is TRBV28, with no clear D. CDR1 is MDHEN and CDR2 is SYDVKM in the germline V gene. Trimming removed 3 bases at V and 0 bases at J, with 19 bases between. The CDR3 totals 18 residues. CDR3 in amino acids: CASSFPLNPFSSTDTQYF. The CDR3 DNA sequence: TGTGCCAGCAGTTTTCCCCTAAATCCGTTCTCTAGCACAGATACGCAGTATTTT.

The chain carries TRBV11-2 and TRBJ1-6; no reliable D call. Germline loops: CDR1 SGHAT, CDR2 FQNNGV. V shed 1 base and J shed 11 bases, with 15 bases lying between them. This CDR3 region has 15 residues. CDR3 sequence: CASSLVRAERTPLHF. CDR3 in DNA: TGTGCCAGCAGCTTAGTCCGGGCCGAGAGGACACCCCTCCACTTT.

There are many counts of this clonotype. The chain recombines TRBV27 with TRBJ1-5; weak D call: TRBD1 (6 bases). The CDR3 has 16 amino acids. Trimming shortened V by 0 bases and J by 3 bases, and 12 bases separated the two germline ends. Germline-derived CDR1 and CDR2 are MNHEY and SMNVEV (reference sequence). CDR3 amino acids: CASSLSARGNNQPQHF. The CDR3 bases are TGTGCCAGCAGTTTATCGGCCAGGGGTAACAATCAGCCCCAGCATTTT.

This clonotype was seen at least ten times. The CDR3 region has the DNA TGTGCCACCAGCAGAGCCTCAGCGGGAGGCTCCTACAATGAGCAGTTCTTC. As protein: CATSRASAGGSYNEQFF. V usage is TRBV15 and J usage is TRBJ2-1; 9 bases map to TRBD2. With 1 base clipped from V and 0 bases from J, the junction kept 4 bases outside the gene matches. Looked up from germline, CDR1 is LNHNV and CDR2 is YYDKDF (reference sequence). The CDR3 is made up of 17 amino acids.

This clonotype was recorded many times. V is TRBV7-8 and J is TRBJ1-5; D unresolved. CDR1 is SGHVS, CDR2 FQNEAQ, per germline. The ends were cut back, 5 bases at V and 4 bases at J, with 9 bases in the middle. The CDR3 length is 13 residues. CDR3 in amino acids: CASSREANQPQHF. The CDR3, as DNA: TGTGCCAGCAGCCGAGAGGCAAATCAGCCCCAGCATTTT.

This clonotype was observed a handful of times. At one boundary the junction diverges from the germline segment, which might be a read error. The rearrangement joins TRBV12-3 or TRBV12-4 to TRBJ2-3, with 9 positions matching TRBD2. CDR3 length: 13 amino acids. CDR3 residues: CASSLAGRDTQYF. The CDR3 nucleotides read TGTGCCAGCAGTCTAGCGGGGCGGGATACGCAGTATTTT.

The rearrangement links TRBV3-1 to TRBJ2-1, with TRBD2 matching 7 bases. The J segment lost 1 base and the V segment lost 3 bases, leaving 6 bases of the junction unmatched. Looked up from germline, CDR1 is LGHDT and CDR2 is YNNKEL (reference sequence). The CDR3 sequence is 16 residues long. The CDR3 DNA reads TGTGCCAGCAGCCACGGGTGGGGGGGGTCCTACAATGAGCAGTTCTTC. Protein: CASSHGWGGSYNEQFF.

V usage is TRBV5-6 and J usage is TRBJ2-3; D gene ambiguous. The CDR3 contains 13 residues. V dropped 2 bases and J dropped 2 bases, with 6 bases sitting between them. In germline, CDR1 is SGHDT, CDR2 YYEEEE. The CDR3 sequence is CASSLPTTDTQYF. The CDR3 nucleotides are TGTGCCAGCAGCTTACCCACCACAGATACGCAGTATTTT.

Ten or more counts support this clonotype. The chain links TRBV3-1 to TRBJ2-1; 9 bases align to TRBD2. This CDR3 is built from 14 residues. Germline V gene lookup returns CDR1 LGHDT and CDR2 YNNKEL (reference sequence). The ends lost 4 bases at V and 7 bases at J; junction bases unmatched: 5. CDR3 sequence reads: CASSRSGRGNEQFF. For the CDR3, the DNA is TGTGCCAGCAGCCGTAGCGGGAGAGGAAATGAGCAGTTCTTC.

This clonotype occurred a few times. The gene calls are TRBV5-5 and TRBJ1-1; no firm D call. The V gene lost 5 bases and the J gene lost 4 bases, with 15 bases spanning the gap. The CDR3 runs 14 residues. Germline V gene lookup returns CDR1 SGHKS and CDR2 YYEKEE (reference sequence). The CDR3 DNA sequence: TGTGCCAGCAGTCGGACGATGTGGGGCACTGAAGCTTTCTTT. Encoded protein: CASSRTMWGTEAFF.

Ten or more counts support this clonotype. V and J are TRBV12-3 or TRBV12-4 and TRBJ1-1; D might be TRBD1 (5 bases). The V gene lost 3 bases and the J gene lost 0 bases, with 8 bases spanning the gap. The CDR3 sequence is 14 residues long. CDR3 region: CASSFGHMNTEAFF. DNA of the CDR3: TGTGCCAGCAGTTTTGGACATATGAACACTGAAGCTTTCTTT.